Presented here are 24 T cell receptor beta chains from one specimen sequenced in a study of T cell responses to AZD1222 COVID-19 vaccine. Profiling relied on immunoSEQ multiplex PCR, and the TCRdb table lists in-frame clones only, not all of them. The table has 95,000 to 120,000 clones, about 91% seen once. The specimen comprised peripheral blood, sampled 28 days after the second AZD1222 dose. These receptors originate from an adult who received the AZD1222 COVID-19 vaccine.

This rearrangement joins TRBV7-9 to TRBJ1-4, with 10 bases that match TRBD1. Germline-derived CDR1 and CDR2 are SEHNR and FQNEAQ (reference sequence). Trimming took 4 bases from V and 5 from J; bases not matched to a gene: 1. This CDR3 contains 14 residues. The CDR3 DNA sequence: TGTGCCAGCAGCTCGGGACAGGGGAATGAAAAACTGTTTTTT. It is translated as CASSSGQGNEKLFF.

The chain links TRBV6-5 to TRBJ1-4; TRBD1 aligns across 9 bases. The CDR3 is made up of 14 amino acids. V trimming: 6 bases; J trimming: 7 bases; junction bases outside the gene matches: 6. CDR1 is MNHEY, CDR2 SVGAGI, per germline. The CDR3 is CASRGTGLGEKLFF. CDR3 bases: TGTGCCAGCAGGGGGACAGGGTTGGGTGAAAAACTGTTTTTT.

Here the CDR3 DNA reads TGCAGCGTTGAAGTCCAGGAGACCCAGTACTTC. Its translation: CSVEVQETQYF. The rearrangement joins TRBV29-1 to TRBJ2-5, with D unclear. This CDR3 has 11 residues. Trimming shortened V by 1 base and J by 5 bases, and 5 bases separated the two germline ends. Germline V CDR1 and CDR2: SQVTM, ANQGSEA.

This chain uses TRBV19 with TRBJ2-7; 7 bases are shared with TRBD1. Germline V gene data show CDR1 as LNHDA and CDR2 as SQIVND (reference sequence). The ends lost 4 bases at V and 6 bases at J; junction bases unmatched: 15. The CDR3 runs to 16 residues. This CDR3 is CASSNTGEPLHREQYF. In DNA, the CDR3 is TGTGCCAGTAGTAATACAGGGGAACCCCTTCATCGCGAGCAGTACTTC.

CDR3 bases: TGTGCCAGCAGTCTTCAAGGGGCAGGTGGAAACACCATATATTTT. This sequence encodes CASSLQGAGGNTIYF. The chain recombines TRBV28 with TRBJ1-3; tentative D call: TRBD1 (5 bases). V was trimmed by 5 bases and J by 3 bases, leaving 14 bases between them. This CDR3 spans 15 amino acids. Germline CDR1 and CDR2: MDHEN and SYDVKM.

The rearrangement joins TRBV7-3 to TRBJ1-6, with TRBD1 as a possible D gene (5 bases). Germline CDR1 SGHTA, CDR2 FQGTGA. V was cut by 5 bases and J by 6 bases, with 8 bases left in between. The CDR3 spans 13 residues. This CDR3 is CASSATVNSPLHF. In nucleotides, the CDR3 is TGTGCCAGCAGCGCGACAGTTAATTCACCCCTCCACTTT.

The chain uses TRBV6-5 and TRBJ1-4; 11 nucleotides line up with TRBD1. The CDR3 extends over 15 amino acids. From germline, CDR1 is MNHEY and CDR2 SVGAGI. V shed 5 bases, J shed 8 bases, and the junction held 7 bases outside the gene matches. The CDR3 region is CASSRSGTGGEKLFF. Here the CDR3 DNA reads TGTGCCAGCAGTAGGTCCGGGACAGGGGGGGAAAAACTGTTTTTT.

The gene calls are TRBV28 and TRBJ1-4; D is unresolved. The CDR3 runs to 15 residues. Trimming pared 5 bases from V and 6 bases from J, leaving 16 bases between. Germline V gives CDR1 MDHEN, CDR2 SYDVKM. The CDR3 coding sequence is TGTGCCAGCAGTCCCCGTCGTGTTTGGGATGAAAAACTGTTTTTT. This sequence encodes CASSPRRVWDEKLFF.

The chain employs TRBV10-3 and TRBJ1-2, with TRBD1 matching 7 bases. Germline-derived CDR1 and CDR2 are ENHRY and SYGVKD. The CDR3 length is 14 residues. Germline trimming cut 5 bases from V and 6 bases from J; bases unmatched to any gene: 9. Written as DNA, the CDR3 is TGTGCCATCAGTTCGACAGGGAAGGGCGATGGCTACACCTTC. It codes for CAISSTGKGDGYTF.

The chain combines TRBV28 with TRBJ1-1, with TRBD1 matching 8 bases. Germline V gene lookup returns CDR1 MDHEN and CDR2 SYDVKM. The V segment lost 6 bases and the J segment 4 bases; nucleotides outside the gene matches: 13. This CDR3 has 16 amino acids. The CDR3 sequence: CASRAGTGSDATEAFF. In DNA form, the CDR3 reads TGTGCCAGCAGAGCCGGGACAGGTAGTGACGCCACTGAAGCTTTCTTT.

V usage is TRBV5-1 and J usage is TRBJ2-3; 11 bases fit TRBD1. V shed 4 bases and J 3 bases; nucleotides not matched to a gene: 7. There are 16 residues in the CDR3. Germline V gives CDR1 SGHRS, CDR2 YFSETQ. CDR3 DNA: TGCGCCAGCAGCCTGGGAGGGACAGGGGGAACAGATACGCAGTATTTT. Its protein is CASSLGGTGGTDTQYF. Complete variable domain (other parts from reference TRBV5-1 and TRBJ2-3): KAGVTQTPRYLIKTRGQQVTLSCSPISGHRSVSWYQQTPGQGLQFLFEYFSETQRNKGNFPGRFSGRQFSNSRSEMNVSTLELGDSALYLCASSLGGTGGTDTQYFGPGTRLTVL.

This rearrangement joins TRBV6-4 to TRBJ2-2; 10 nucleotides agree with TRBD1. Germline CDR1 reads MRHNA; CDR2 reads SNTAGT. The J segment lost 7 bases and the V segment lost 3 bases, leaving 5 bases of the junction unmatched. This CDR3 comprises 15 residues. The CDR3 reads CASSDETGGGGELFF. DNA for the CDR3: TGTGCCAGCAGTGATGAGACAGGGGGCGGCGGGGAGCTGTTTTTT.

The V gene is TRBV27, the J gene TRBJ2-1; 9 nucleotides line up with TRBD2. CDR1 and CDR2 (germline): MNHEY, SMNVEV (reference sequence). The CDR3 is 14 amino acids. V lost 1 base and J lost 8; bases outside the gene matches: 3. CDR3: CASSLLGGGDEQFF. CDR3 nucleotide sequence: TGTGCCAGCAGTTTATTGGGCGGGGGGGATGAGCAGTTCTTC.

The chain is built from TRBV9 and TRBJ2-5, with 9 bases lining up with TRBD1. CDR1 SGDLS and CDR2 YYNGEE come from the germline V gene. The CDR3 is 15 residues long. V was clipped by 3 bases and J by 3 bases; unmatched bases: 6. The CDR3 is CASSEAGQGKETQYF. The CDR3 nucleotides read TGTGCCAGCAGCGAAGCGGGACAGGGTAAAGAGACCCAGTACTTC.

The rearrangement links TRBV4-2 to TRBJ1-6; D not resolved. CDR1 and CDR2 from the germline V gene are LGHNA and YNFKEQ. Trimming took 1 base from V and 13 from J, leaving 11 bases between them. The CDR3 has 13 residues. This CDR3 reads CASSQGRAFPLHF. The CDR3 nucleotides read TGTGCCAGCAGCCAAGGTCGGGCTTTCCCCCTCCACTTT.

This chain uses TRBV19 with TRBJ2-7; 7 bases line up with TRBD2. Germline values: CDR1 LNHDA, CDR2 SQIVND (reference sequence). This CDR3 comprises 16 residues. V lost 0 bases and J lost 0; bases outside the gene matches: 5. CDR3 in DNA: TGTGCCAGTAGTATAGAACATCGGGGGGTCTCCTACGAGCAGTACTTC. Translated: CASSIEHRGVSYEQYF.

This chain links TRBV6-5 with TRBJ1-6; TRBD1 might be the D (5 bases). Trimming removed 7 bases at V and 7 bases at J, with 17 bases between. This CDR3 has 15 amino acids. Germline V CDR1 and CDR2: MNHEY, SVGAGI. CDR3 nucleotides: TGTGCCAGCACTATCCTTAGGCAGGGAAATTCACCCCTCCACTTT. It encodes CASTILRQGNSPLHF.

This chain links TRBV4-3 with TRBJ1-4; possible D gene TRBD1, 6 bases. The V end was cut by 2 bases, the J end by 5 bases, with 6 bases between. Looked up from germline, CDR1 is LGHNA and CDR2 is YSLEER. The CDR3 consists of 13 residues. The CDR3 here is CASSQTGNEKLFF. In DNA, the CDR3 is TGCGCCAGCAGCCAAACAGGGAATGAAAAACTGTTTTTT.

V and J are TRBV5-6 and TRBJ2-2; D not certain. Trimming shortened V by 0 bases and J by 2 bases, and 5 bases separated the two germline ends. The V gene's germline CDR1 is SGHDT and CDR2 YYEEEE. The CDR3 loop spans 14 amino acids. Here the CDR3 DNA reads TGTGCCAGCAGCTTGGGGCGAAACACCGGGGAGCTGTTTTTT. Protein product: CASSLGRNTGELFF. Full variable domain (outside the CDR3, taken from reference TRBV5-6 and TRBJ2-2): DAGVTQSPTHLIKTRGQQVTLRCSPKSGHDTVSWYQQALGQGPQFIFQYYEEEERQRGNFPDRFSGHQFPNYSSELNVNALLLGDSALYLCASSLGRNTGELFFGEGSRLTVL.

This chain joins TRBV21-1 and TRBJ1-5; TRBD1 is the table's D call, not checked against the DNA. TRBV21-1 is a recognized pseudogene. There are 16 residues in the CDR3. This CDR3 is CASSKEGRGLNQPQHF. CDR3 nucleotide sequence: TGTGCCAGCAGCAAAGAGGGCAGGGGGCTCAATCAGCCCCAGCATTTT.

The CDR3 nucleotides read TGTGCCAGCAGTACAGGGGGTGGCTACACCTTC. Translating gives CASSTGGGYTF. The chain couples TRBV6-2 or TRBV6-3 to TRBJ1-2; 8 bases line up with TRBD1. This CDR3 is 11 amino acids long. Germline V CDR1 and CDR2: MNHEY, SVGEGT. The junction had 0 bases not matched to a gene; V was cut back by 5 bases and J by 7 bases.

CDR3 in DNA: TGTGCCAGCAGTTCCCTCGGGACAGTATCCAATGAGCAGTTCTTC. This gives the protein CASSSLGTVSNEQFF. The rearrangement joins TRBV6-6 to TRBJ2-1; 7 positions match TRBD1. The CDR3 consists of 15 residues. Germline assignment: CDR1 MNHNY and CDR2 SVGAGI (reference sequence). The ends lost 4 bases at V and 6 bases at J; junction bases unmatched: 9.

DNA for the CDR3: TGTGCCAGCAGCTTAGGGACGGTTAGCAATCAGCCCCAGCATTTT. Protein: CASSLGTVSNQPQHF. The rearrangement uses TRBV7-9 and TRBJ1-5, with D uncertain. Germline V gene data show CDR1 as SEHNR and CDR2 as FQNEAQ (reference sequence). The CDR3 has 15 residues. Trimming left V 1 base short and J 0 bases short, with 7 bases between.

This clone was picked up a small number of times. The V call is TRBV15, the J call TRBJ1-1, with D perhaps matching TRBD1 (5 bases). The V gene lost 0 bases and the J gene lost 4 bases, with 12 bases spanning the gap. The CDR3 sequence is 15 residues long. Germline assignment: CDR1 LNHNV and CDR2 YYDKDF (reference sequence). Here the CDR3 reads CATSRDPQGSTEAFF. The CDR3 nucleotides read TGTGCCACCAGCAGAGATCCCCAGGGATCCACTGAAGCTTTCTTT.